A single sample is the source of the 13 T cell receptor beta chains below, sequenced in a study of blood T cell repertoires in COVID-19. This table comes from immunoSEQ multiplex PCR, and its TCRdb copy is limited to in-frame clones, with some not included. The sample consists of 160,000 or so clones, 88% of them appearing once. Sequenced material: peripheral blood. The receptors stem from a woman in her 70s with acute or convalescent COVID-19.

The chain joins TRBV11-2 to TRBJ2-5; 13 nucleotides align to TRBD2. CDR1 is SGHAT and CDR2 is FQNNGV in the germline V gene. This CDR3 is 16 amino acids long. Trimming took 1 base from V and 5 from J; bases not matched to a gene: 4. The CDR3 bases are TGTGCCAGCAGCTTAGGAGAGACTAGCGGGGGGGAGACCCAGTACTTC. This codes for CASSLGETSGGETQYF.

The V and J genes are TRBV19 and TRBJ2-7, with a possible D match to TRBD1 (7 bases). CDR1 and CDR2 (germline): LNHDA, SQIVND (reference sequence). This CDR3 contains 13 residues. Trimming took off 5 bases at V and 9 bases at J, with 17 bases between the two ends. CDR3 nucleotide sequence: TGTGCCAGTAGTGACAGGGACTTAAAATGGCAGTACTTC. Amino acids: CASSDRDLKWQYF.

The chain carries TRBV2 and TRBJ2-4; D unclear. V dropped 6 bases and J dropped 3 bases, with 15 bases sitting between them. Germline CDR1 reads SNHLY; CDR2 reads FYNNEI. This CDR3 comprises 15 residues. In DNA, the CDR3 is TGTGCCAGCAGCAAACCGGGTCCACTCAAAAACATTCAGTACTTC. It translates to CASSKPGPLKNIQYF.

The chain links TRBV6-1 to TRBJ1-2, with a weak D call TRBD1 (6 bases). The CDR3 extends over 15 amino acids. CDR1 MNHNS and CDR2 SASEGT come from the germline V gene. Trimming shortened V by 0 bases and J by 7 bases, and 15 bases separated the two germline ends. CDR3 amino acids: CASSEARGQTLGYTF. The DNA for the CDR3 is TGTGCCAGCAGTGAAGCGAGGGGACAAACACTTGGCTACACCTTC.

CDR3 coding DNA: TGTGCCAGCAGTTACTCGGCCACAACTAATGAAAAACTGTTTTTT. Encoded protein: CASSYSATTNEKLFF. The chain has TRBV6-5 and TRBJ1-4; D gene ambiguous. Trimming took off 0 bases at V and 0 bases at J, with 5 bases between the two ends. The V gene's germline CDR1 is MNHEY and CDR2 SVGAGI. The CDR3 loop spans 15 amino acids.

This rearrangement joins TRBV28 to TRBJ1-1, with D uncertain. The germline CDR1 and CDR2 sequences are MDHEN and SYDVKM. Trimming stripped 3 bases from V and 11 bases from J, with 13 bases between. CDR3 size: 12 residues. CDR3 nucleotide sequence: TGTGCCAGCAGTTTGAGTGGGCAGCAGGCTTTCTTT. It is translated as CASSLSGQQAFF. Looking up the rest from reference TRBV28 and TRBJ1-1 gives the full variable domain: DVKVTQSSRYLVKRTGEKVFLECVQDMDHENMFWYRQDPGLGLRLIYFSYDVKMKEKGDIPEGYSVSREKKERFSLILESASTNQTSMYLCASSLSGQQAFFGQGTRLTVV.

This clone was picked up one time. The CDR3 coding sequence is TGCGCCAGCAGCCAAGAACAGGGTTATTGGACTGAAGCTTTCTTT. Its protein is CASSQEQGYWTEAFF. The V call is TRBV4-3, the J call TRBJ1-1, with D perhaps TRBD1 (6 bases). Germline CDR1 is LGHNA and CDR2 is YSLEER. This CDR3 has 15 residues. V lost 0 bases, J lost 5 bases, and 13 bases lay in between.

The chain is built from TRBV25-1 and TRBJ2-7; D gene unclear. Trimming took off 5 bases at V and 2 bases at J, with 25 bases between the two ends. The CDR3 is 18 residues long. Looked up from germline, CDR1 is MGHDK and CDR2 is SYGVNS. DNA of the CDR3: TGTGCCAGCAGTAACTATGCCTCCGGCCGCACGAGAGCCTACGAGCAGTACGTC. Its translation is CASSNYASGRTRAYEQYV.

The V gene is TRBV19, the J gene TRBJ1-4; possibly TRBD1 for D (6 bases). CDR1 is LNHDA and CDR2 is SQIVND in the germline V gene (reference sequence). CDR3 length equals 15 residues. V was trimmed by 6 bases and J by 3 bases, leaving 14 bases between them. The CDR3 DNA sequence: TGTGCCAGTAGACCTACGACAGGTTCTAATGAAAAACTGTTTTTT. Translated, it gives CASRPTTGSNEKLFF.

A word on this clone: Other nucleotide sequences from this sample produce the same CDR3. J is TRBJ1-1 and V is TRBV14; D not certain. CDR3 length: 14 residues. The germline CDR1 and CDR2 sequences are SGHDN and FVKESK. V gave up 1 base and J gave up 0 bases, with 6 bases separating them. As DNA, the CDR3 is TGTGCCAGCAGCCAAGCCGGGATGAACACTGAAGCTTTCTTT. Residues: CASSQAGMNTEAFF.

The chain is built from TRBV27 and TRBJ1-1; 9 positions agree with TRBD1. CDR1 MNHEY and CDR2 SMNVEV come from the germline V gene (reference sequence). Trimming took 5 bases from V and 6 from J; bases not matched to a gene: 10. The CDR3 is made up of 15 amino acids. CDR3 sequence reads: CASSPLGTGRAEAFF. The CDR3 DNA reads TGTGCCAGCAGTCCACTAGGGACAGGGAGGGCTGAAGCTTTCTTT.

CDR3 sequence (DNA): TGTGCCTGGAGTGGACGACAGGGGGCAACAGATACGCAGTATTTT. Residues: CAWSGRQGATDTQYF. The rearrangement joins TRBV30 to TRBJ2-3, with TRBD1 matching 10 bases. The CDR3 is made up of 15 amino acids. From germline, CDR1 is GTSNPN and CDR2 SVGIG (reference sequence). V dropped 1 base and J dropped 3; count of bases not matched to a gene: 4. Supplemented by reference TRBV30 and TRBJ2-3, the full variable domain reads SQTIHQWPATLVQPVGSPLSLECTVEGTSNPNLYWYRQAAGRGLQLLFYSVGIGQISSEVPQNLSASRPQDRQFILSSKKLLLSDSGFYLCAWSGRQGATDTQYFGPGTRLTVL.

As regards this clone: A read error may produce the germline difference seen at one junction end. The chain uses TRBV3-1 (or the pseudogene TRBV3-2) and TRBJ2-1; 10 bases fit TRBD2. There are 14 residues in the CDR3. Germline loops: CDR1 LGHDT, CDR2 YNNKEL (reference sequence). This chain's CDR3 is CASSYIAGGGPTLF. The CDR3 DNA is TGTGCCAGCAGTTACATAGCGGGGGGCGGACCGACGCTCTTC.